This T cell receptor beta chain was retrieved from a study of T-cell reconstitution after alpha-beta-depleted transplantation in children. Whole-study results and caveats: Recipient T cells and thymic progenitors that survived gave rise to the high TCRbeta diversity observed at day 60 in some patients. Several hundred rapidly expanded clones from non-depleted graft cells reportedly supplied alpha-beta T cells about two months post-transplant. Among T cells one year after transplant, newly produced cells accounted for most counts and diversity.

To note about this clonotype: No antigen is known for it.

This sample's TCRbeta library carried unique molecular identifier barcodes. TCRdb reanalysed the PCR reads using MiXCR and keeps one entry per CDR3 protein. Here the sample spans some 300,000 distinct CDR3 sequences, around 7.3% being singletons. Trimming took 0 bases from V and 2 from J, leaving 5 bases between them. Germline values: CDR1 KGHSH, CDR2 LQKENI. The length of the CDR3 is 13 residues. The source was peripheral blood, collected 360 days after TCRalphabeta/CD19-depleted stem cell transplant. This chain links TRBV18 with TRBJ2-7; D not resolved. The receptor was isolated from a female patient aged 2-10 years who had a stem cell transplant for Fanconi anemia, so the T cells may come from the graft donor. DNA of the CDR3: TGTGCCAGCTCACCACCCACGGCCTACGAGCAGTACTTC. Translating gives CASSPPTAYEQYF. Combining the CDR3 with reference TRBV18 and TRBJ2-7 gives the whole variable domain NAGVMQNPRHLVRRRGQEARLRCSPMKGHSHVYWYRQLPEEGLKFMVYLQKENIIDESGMPKERFSAEFPKEGPSILRIQQVVRGDSAAYFCASSPPTAYEQYFGPGTRLTVT.